One and the same sample provided the 15 T cell receptor beta chains below, sequenced in a study of cytomegalovirus exposure and HLA in healthy donors. Amplification used 60 Vbeta primers and 13 Jbeta primers. Measured with immunoSEQ multiplex PCR; TCRdb has only the in-frame clones, and not every one. Of around 170,000 clones listed, about 81% were seen once; the top ten hold approximately 0.8%. Sequenced material: PBMCs. Receptors originate from a woman aged 18-35 years in good health and CMV-seronegative.

The count of this clone is one. The chain joins TRBV28 to TRBJ1-5; D ambiguous. This CDR3 spans 13 amino acids. Germline V gene lookup returns CDR1 MDHEN and CDR2 SYDVKM. CDR3 residues: CGSVSGGNQPQHF. Written as DNA, the CDR3 is TGTGGGTCAGTCTCAGGTGGGAATCAGCCCCAGCATTTT.

This chain connects TRBV25-1 to TRBJ1-3, with D perhaps matching TRBD1 (6 bases). CDR1 is MGHDK, CDR2 SYGVNS, per germline. CDR3 length equals 15 residues. The germline V and J ends were trimmed by 3 bases and 2 bases, with 11 bases remaining between them. The CDR3 DNA is TGTGCCAGCAGTGACAGGGGAGAAGCTGGAAACACCATATATTTT. Translated, it gives CASSDRGEAGNTIYF.

The chain carries TRBV10-2 and TRBJ2-5; 13 nucleotides align to TRBD2. The CDR3 has 14 amino acids. Trimming removed 6 bases from V and 11 bases from J; junction bases left unmatched: 9. CDR1 WSHSY and CDR2 SAAADI come from the germline V gene. CDR3 coding DNA: TGCGCCAGCAGATCCGGGACTAGCGGGGAAGAGCAGTACTTC. Residues: CASRSGTSGEEQYF.

V is TRBV5-1 and J is TRBJ1-2; TRBD1 matches at 9 bases. This CDR3 is 13 amino acids long. The V and J ends lost 3 bases and 8 bases, in that order; junction bases with no gene match: 5. CDR1 is SGHRS and CDR2 is YFSETQ in the germline V gene. CDR3: CASSWDRDGGYTF. DNA of the CDR3: TGCGCCAGCAGCTGGGACAGGGATGGGGGCTACACCTTC.

This chain links TRBV21-1 with TRBJ2-1; the table calls TRBD2, which could not be checked here. TRBV21-1 is noted as a pseudogene. This CDR3 contains 15 residues. The chain's CDR3 is CASRGGGGAYNEQFF. CDR3 DNA sequence: TGTGCCAGCAGGGGGGGCGGGGGTGCCTACAATGAGCAGTTCTTC.

J is TRBJ2-1 and V is TRBV27, with D possibly matching TRBD2 (5 bases). Trimming pared 8 bases from V and 0 bases from J, leaving 14 bases between. The CDR3 sequence is 15 residues long. Germline V gene data show CDR1 as MNHEY and CDR2 as SMNVEV (reference sequence). CDR3 DNA sequence: TGTGCCAGCGAAATCCGAGGGAGCTCCTACAATGAGCAGTTCTTC. Protein sequence: CASEIRGSSYNEQFF.

The J gene is TRBJ1-1, the V gene TRBV27, with 7 positions matching TRBD1. Germline CDR1 and CDR2: MNHEY and SMNVEV (reference sequence). The trim removed 8 bases at V and 4 bases at J, leaving 7 bases unmatched. The CDR3 contains 13 residues. The CDR3 DNA reads as TGTGCCAGCGGGAGACAGGGCGCCACTGAAGCTTTCTTT. Amino acid sequence: CASGRQGATEAFF.

The V call is TRBV7-9, the J call TRBJ2-5; 9 bases agree with TRBD1. This CDR3 comprises 16 residues. Germline V lookup: CDR1 SEHNR, CDR2 FQNEAQ (reference sequence). V was clipped by 5 bases and J by 2 bases; unmatched bases: 9. The CDR3 sequence is CASSIPGDREQETQYF. The CDR3 nucleotides are TGTGCCAGCAGCATACCGGGGGACAGGGAGCAAGAGACCCAGTACTTC.

The rearrangement uses TRBV19 and TRBJ1-4; perhaps TRBD1 as D (5 bases). The ends were cut back, 7 bases at V and 5 bases at J, with 11 bases in the middle. The CDR3 length is 13 residues. CDR1 LNHDA and CDR2 SQIVND come from the germline V gene (reference sequence). The CDR3 loop is CASMRDGNEKLFF. The CDR3 nucleotides are TGTGCCAGTATGCGGGACGGGAATGAAAAACTGTTTTTT.

V usage is TRBV11-2 and J usage is TRBJ2-1; TRBD1 might be the D (5 bases). CDR1 is SGHAT, CDR2 FQNNGV, per germline. There are 14 residues in the CDR3. The V gene lost 1 base and the J gene lost 9 bases, with 13 bases spanning the gap. The CDR3 DNA is TGTGCCAGCAGCTTAGTCCAGGGTAGTTCTGAGCAGTTCTTC. Translated: CASSLVQGSSEQFF.

The chain combines TRBV28 with TRBJ2-1; a weak D match, TRBD2 (6 bases). Germline CDR1 MDHEN, CDR2 SYDVKM. CDR3 length: 13 residues. The V gene lost 5 bases and the J gene lost 9 bases, with 14 bases spanning the gap. The CDR3 DNA follows: TGTGCCAGCAGTCTCAACCTGGGGGGTGAGCAGTTCTTC. It encodes CASSLNLGGEQFF.

V is TRBV12-5 and J is TRBJ2-2, with 12 bases lining up with TRBD2. Per the germline V gene, CDR1 is LGHNT and CDR2 is FRNRAP. V lost 1 base to trimming and J lost 0 bases; unmatched junction nucleotides: 6. This CDR3 region has 19 residues. CDR3 region: CASGLGRLAGAANTGELFF. Written as DNA, the CDR3 is TGTGCTAGTGGTTTGGGCCGACTAGCGGGGGCGGCGAACACCGGGGAGCTGTTTTTT.

This chain links TRBV5-4 with TRBJ2-5; D perhaps matches TRBD1 (6 bases). The CDR3 has 13 amino acids. Germline V CDR1 and CDR2: SGHNT, YYREEE (reference sequence). V was clipped by 5 bases and J by 2 bases, with 10 bases between them. The CDR3 nucleotides read TGTGCCAGCAGTCGACAGGAGCAAGAGACCCAGTACTTC. Protein sequence: CASSRQEQETQYF.

The J gene is TRBJ2-7, the V gene TRBV27; D uncertain. Germline CDR1 and CDR2: MNHEY and SMNVEV (reference sequence). CDR3 length: 13 amino acids. The germline V and J ends were trimmed by 5 bases and 0 bases, with 8 bases remaining between them. The CDR3 sequence: CASSLLSSYEQYF. CDR3 nucleotide sequence: TGTGCCAGCAGTCTGCTAAGCTCCTACGAGCAGTACTTC.

The chain carries TRBV7-6 and TRBJ1-1; the D is unclear. V lost 5 bases and J lost 1, with 8 bases in between. Germline CDR1 and CDR2: SGHVS and FNYEAQ. This CDR3 comprises 13 residues. The CDR3 spells CASSPTGNTEAFF. The CDR3 region has the DNA TGTGCCAGCAGCCCTACCGGGAACACTGAAGCTTTCTTT.